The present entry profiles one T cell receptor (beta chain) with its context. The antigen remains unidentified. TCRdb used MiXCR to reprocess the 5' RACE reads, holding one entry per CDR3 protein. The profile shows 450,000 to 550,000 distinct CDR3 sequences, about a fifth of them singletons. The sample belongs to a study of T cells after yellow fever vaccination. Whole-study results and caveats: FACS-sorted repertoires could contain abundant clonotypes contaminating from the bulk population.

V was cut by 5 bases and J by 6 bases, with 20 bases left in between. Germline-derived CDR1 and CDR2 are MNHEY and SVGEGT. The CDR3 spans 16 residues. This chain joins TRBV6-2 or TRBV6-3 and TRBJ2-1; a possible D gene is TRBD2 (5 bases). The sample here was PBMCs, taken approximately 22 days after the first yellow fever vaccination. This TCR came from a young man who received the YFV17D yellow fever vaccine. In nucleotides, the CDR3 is TGTGCCAGCAGTCTGGACGGCCCCAGCGGATTCAATGAGCAGTTCTTC. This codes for CASSLDGPSGFNEQFF.